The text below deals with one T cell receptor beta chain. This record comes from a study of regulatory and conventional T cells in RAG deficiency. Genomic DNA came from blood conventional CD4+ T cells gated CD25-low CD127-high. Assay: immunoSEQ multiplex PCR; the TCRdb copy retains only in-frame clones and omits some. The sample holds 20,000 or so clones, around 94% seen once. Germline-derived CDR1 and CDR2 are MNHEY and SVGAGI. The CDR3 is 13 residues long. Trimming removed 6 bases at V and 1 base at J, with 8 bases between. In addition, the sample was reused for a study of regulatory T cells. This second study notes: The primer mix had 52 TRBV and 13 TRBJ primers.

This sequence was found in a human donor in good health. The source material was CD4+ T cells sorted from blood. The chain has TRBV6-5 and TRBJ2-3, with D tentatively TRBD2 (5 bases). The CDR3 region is CASRVSGTDTQYF. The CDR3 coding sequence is TGTGCCAGCAGGGTTAGCGGCACAGATACGCAGTATTTT.